The 18 T cell receptor beta chains below were found in one sample sequenced in a study of ipilimumab plus nivolumab after autologous stem cell transplantation. Profiling relied on immunoSEQ multiplex PCR, and the TCRdb table lists in-frame clones only, not all of them. The repertoire consists of about 20,000 clones, with 70% to 80% occurring once and the leading ten covering 20% to 30%. The sequencing here drew on PBMCs, taken in a trial of ipilimumab plus nivolumab as post-transplant consolidation. These receptors originate from a male donor with diffuse large B-cell lymphoma.

The rearrangement joins TRBV5-4 to TRBJ1-2, with TRBD1 identical over 7 bases. Germline assignment: CDR1 SGHNT and CDR2 YYREEE (reference sequence). The CDR3 has 13 residues. V was clipped by 4 bases and J by 6 bases; unmatched bases: 6. CDR3 DNA sequence: TGTGCCAGCAGCATGACAGGGACCGATGGCTACACCTTC. Translating it yields CASSMTGTDGYTF.

The chain joins TRBV7-9 to TRBJ2-1; 9 bases map to TRBD1. Germline CDR1 SEHNR, CDR2 FQNEAQ (reference sequence). This CDR3 has 14 amino acids. Germline trimming cut 5 bases from V and 7 bases from J; bases unmatched to any gene: 6. The CDR3 nucleotides are TGTGCCAGCAGCAACCGGGACAGGGATAATGAGCAGTTCTTC. Translating it yields CASSNRDRDNEQFF.

This rearrangement joins TRBV19 to TRBJ1-2; no clear D gene. Germline CDR1 is LNHDA and CDR2 is SQIVND (reference sequence). Trimming removed 4 bases from V and 3 bases from J, with 9 bases in between. This CDR3 has 13 amino acids. In DNA, the CDR3 is TGTGCCAGTAGTACTCCCGGCCACTATGGCTACACCTTC. Residues: CASSTPGHYGYTF.

The rearrangement joins TRBV19 to TRBJ1-2, with a weak D call TRBD1 (5 bases). V gave up 8 bases and J gave up 4 bases, with 17 bases separating them. The CDR3 has 14 amino acids. The germline V gene has CDR1 LNHDA and CDR2 SQIVND (reference sequence). The CDR3 protein is CASDTIPGGYGYTF. In DNA form, the CDR3 reads TGTGCCAGTGATACAATCCCCGGGGGCTATGGCTACACCTTC. Full variable domain (remainder filled in from reference TRBV19 and TRBJ1-2): DGGITQSPKYLFRKEGQNVTLSCEQNLNHDAMYWYRQDPGQGLRLIYYSQIVNDFQKGDIAEGYSVSREKKESFPLTVTSAQKNPTAFYLCASDTIPGGYGYTFGSGTRLTVV.

The chain links TRBV16 to TRBJ1-2; D is possibly TRBD1 (5 bases). The length of the CDR3 is 16 residues. From germline, CDR1 is KGHSY and CDR2 FQNENV. Trimming left V 5 bases short and J 6 bases short, with 22 bases between. CDR3 sequence reads: CASSTPGRASWDGYTF. CDR3 in DNA: TGTGCCAGCAGCACCCCGGGACGTGCCTCCTGGGATGGCTACACCTTC.

The chain recombines TRBV5-6 with TRBJ2-3; D is uncertain. The V gene lost 3 bases and the J gene lost 2 bases, with 4 bases spanning the gap. CDR3 length: 12 amino acids. Germline V gene data show CDR1 as SGHDT and CDR2 as YYEEEE. The CDR3 reads CASSSFTDTQYF. The CDR3 DNA is TGTGCCAGCAGCTCCTTCACAGATACGCAGTATTTT.

J is TRBJ2-1 and V is TRBV5-4, with D perhaps matching TRBD2 (5 bases). Trimming left V 2 bases short and J 7 bases short, with 13 bases between. The CDR3 runs to 14 residues. Per the germline V gene, CDR1 is SGHNT and CDR2 is YYREEE (reference sequence). For the CDR3, the DNA is TGTGCCAGCAGCTTCCTACAAACGGGGAATGAGCAGTTCTTC. Translated: CASSFLQTGNEQFF.

The chain links TRBV19 to TRBJ1-4; a possible D gene is TRBD1 (5 bases). Germline V lookup: CDR1 LNHDA, CDR2 SQIVND (reference sequence). The CDR3 contains 17 residues. Trimming removed 0 bases from V and 3 bases from J, with 14 bases in between. In nucleotides, the CDR3 is TGTGCCAGTAGTATAGAGCGTTGGGGGACGTCTAATGAAAAACTGTTTTTT. Its protein is CASSIERWGTSNEKLFF.

This clone occurred many times. V and J are TRBV2 and TRBJ1-2; perhaps TRBD1 as D (6 bases). The CDR3 length is 16 residues. Germline-derived CDR1 and CDR2 are SNHLY and FYNNEI. V was pared by 2 bases and J by 4 bases, with 17 bases between. The CDR3 coding sequence is TGTGCCAGCAGTGAACCCGATGACAGGCCGGCCTATGGCTACACCTTC. Translation gives CASSEPDDRPAYGYTF.

The V call is TRBV6-5, the J call TRBJ2-7, with 7 bases lining up with TRBD1. This CDR3 region has 14 residues. CDR1 is MNHEY, CDR2 SVGAGI, per germline. Germline trimming cut 6 bases from V and 1 base from J; bases unmatched to any gene: 6. CDR3 amino acids: CASSLDRVSYEQYF. In nucleotides, the CDR3 is TGTGCCAGCAGCCTAGACAGGGTGTCCTACGAGCAGTACTTC.

The sample holds a few counts of this clone. The rearrangement uses TRBV14 and TRBJ2-5; no definite D call. The germline V gene has CDR1 SGHDN and CDR2 FVKESK. Trimming stripped 0 bases from V and 3 bases from J, with 11 bases between. The CDR3 contains 15 residues. CDR3 nucleotide sequence: TGTGCCAGCAGCCAAGAAATCCGCTCCAAAGAGACCCAGTACTTC. It specifies CASSQEIRSKETQYF.

The chain has TRBV15 and TRBJ2-1; TRBD2 aligns across 10 bases. This CDR3 spans 15 amino acids. Trimming cost V 1 base and J 6 bases; bases outside gene matches: 3. The germline V gene encodes CDR1 LNHNV and CDR2 YYDKDF (reference sequence). The CDR3 spells CATSRGAGGGNEQFF. In DNA form, the CDR3 reads TGTGCCACCAGCAGAGGAGCGGGGGGGGGCAATGAGCAGTTCTTC.

The V gene is TRBV5-6, the J gene TRBJ2-7, with 9 bases lining up with TRBD1. J gave up 4 bases and V 4 bases, and 6 bases lay outside the gene matches. Germline V lookup: CDR1 SGHDT, CDR2 YYEEEE. This CDR3 spans 14 amino acids. Here the CDR3 DNA reads TGTGCCAGCAGCAACCGGGACAGGGATTACGAGCAGTACTTC. Translating it yields CASSNRDRDYEQYF.

The genes are TRBV28 and TRBJ2-7, with D unresolved. CDR1 MDHEN and CDR2 SYDVKM come from the germline V gene. V was trimmed by 3 bases and J by 1 base, leaving 7 bases between them. The length of the CDR3 is 13 residues. The CDR3 reads CASSFGPSYEQYF. CDR3 in DNA: TGTGCCAGCAGTTTCGGGCCGTCCTACGAGCAGTACTTC.

V gene TRBV28 combines with J gene TRBJ2-1; 12 positions agree with TRBD2. The CDR3 is made up of 16 amino acids. Germline V lookup: CDR1 MDHEN, CDR2 SYDVKM. J lost 1 base, V lost 5 bases, and 3 bases had no gene match. The CDR3 DNA reads as TGTGCCAGCAGTCAACTAGCGGGAGGTTCCTACAATGAGCAGTTCTTC. Residues: CASSQLAGGSYNEQFF. Looking up the rest from reference TRBV28 and TRBJ2-1 gives the full variable domain: DVKVTQSSRYLVKRTGEKVFLECVQDMDHENMFWYRQDPGLGLRLIYFSYDVKMKEKGDIPEGYSVSREKKERFSLILESASTNQTSMYLCASSQLAGGSYNEQFFGPGTRLTVL.

The CDR3 coding sequence is TGTGCCACCCAGTTGAGTGCGGGAAGGAGCTCCTACGAGCAGTACTTC. It yields the protein CATQLSAGRSSYEQYF. V and J are TRBV2 and TRBJ2-7; TRBD2 might be the D (6 bases). The CDR3 runs to 16 residues. Deletions cut 10 bases from V and 0 bases from J, with 22 bases between. Germline CDR1 SNHLY, CDR2 FYNNEI.

The V and J genes are TRBV11-3 and TRBJ2-5, with 7 positions matching TRBD1. The germline CDR1 and CDR2 sequences are SGHNT and YENEEA. This CDR3 has 14 amino acids. Unmatched junction bases numbered 8, after V lost 5 bases and J lost 5 bases. CDR3 in amino acids: CASSPDRVVETQYF. The DNA for the CDR3 is TGTGCCAGCAGCCCCGACAGGGTCGTCGAGACCCAGTACTTC.

The V call is TRBV4-1, the J call TRBJ1-4; 9 positions match TRBD1. The V and J ends lost 1 base and 8 bases, in that order; junction bases with no gene match: 8. Germline V gives CDR1 MGHRA, CDR2 YSYEKL. The CDR3 is 16 residues long. CDR3 coding DNA: TGCGCCAGCAGCCAAGTGGGGGGACAGGGTTACGAAAAACTGTTTTTT. Translated, it gives CASSQVGGQGYEKLFF.